This is a list of T cell receptor beta chains from one sample in a study of PD-1 blockade in classical Hodgkin lymphoma. Assay used: immunoSEQ multiplex PCR; TCRdb lists only in-frame clones, some missing. Counted here are 20,000 to 30,000 clones, 82% occurring once; the ten biggest clones make up 11%. The sequences come from peripheral blood mononuclear cells (PBMCs), collected before the second cycle of nivolumab. The origin of the receptors is a human donor with classical Hodgkin lymphoma. The CDR3 runs from the conserved cysteine through the conserved F or W. D genes are given only for firm matches. Rows give clone size only sometimes, using once, few, many, or a class for an expanded clone.

D gene: TRBD1
J gene: TRBJ1-5
clone size: NA
V gene: TRBV28
CDR3 DNA: TGTGCCAGCGCCCGGGACAGTGCCTATCAGCCCCAGCATTTT
CDR3 protein: CASARDSAYQPQHF

D gene: NA
J gene: TRBJ2-4
clone size: NA
V gene: TRBV15
CDR3 DNA: TGTGCCACCAGCAGAGAAAGTAACTCAGCCAAAAACATTCAGTACTTC
CDR3 protein: CATSRESNSAKNIQYF

D gene: NA
J gene: TRBJ1-5
clone size: NA
V gene: TRBV11-2
CDR3 DNA: TGTGCCAGCAGCTTAGATGGGAAGTCCCAGCCCCAGCATTTT
CDR3 protein: CASSLDGKSQPQHF

D gene: NA
J gene: TRBJ2-2
clone size: NA
V gene: TRBV6-6
CDR3 DNA: TGTGCCAGCAGCTACCCCCGGACACCGAACACCGGGGAGCTGTTTTTT
CDR3 protein: CASSYPRTPNTGELFF

D gene: NA
J gene: TRBJ1-4
clone size: NA
V gene: TRBV27
CDR3 DNA: TGTGCCAGCAGTTCCCAACAGGGCAATGAAAAACTGTTTTTT
CDR3 protein: CASSSQQGNEKLFF

D gene: NA
J gene: TRBJ1-1
clone size: NA
V gene: TRBV7-9
CDR3 DNA: TGTGCCAGCAGCTTAGGGTATTCGAACACTGAAGCTTTCTTT
CDR3 protein: CASSLGYSNTEAFF

D gene: NA
J gene: TRBJ1-4
clone size: NA
V gene: TRBV28
CDR3 DNA: TGTGCCAGCAGTTCGGGGGGCTCCGATGAAAAACTGTTTTTT
CDR3 protein: CASSSGGSDEKLFF

D gene: NA
J gene: TRBJ2-1
clone size: NA
V gene: TRBV10-1
CDR3 DNA: TGCGCCAGCAGTGGGCGGGGTTACAATGAGCAGTTCTTC
CDR3 protein: CASSGRGYNEQFF

D gene: NA
J gene: TRBJ2-2
clone size: NA
V gene: TRBV19
CDR3 DNA: TGTGCCAATAGTATAGTAGGGGGGGCCGGGGAGCTGTTTTTT
CDR3 protein: CANSIVGGAGELFF

D gene: NA
J gene: TRBJ1-2
clone size: NA
V gene: TRBV4-2
CDR3 DNA: TGTGCCAGCAGCCAAGATAGGGCAGGGGACAACTATGGCTACACCTTC
CDR3 protein: CASSQDRAGDNYGYTF

D gene: NA
J gene: TRBJ2-1
clone size: NA
V gene: TRBV19
CDR3 DNA: TGTGCCAGTAGTATAGGGCTAACCGGGCAAGATGAGCAGTTCTTC
CDR3 protein: CASSIGLTGQDEQFF

D gene: NA
J gene: TRBJ2-1
clone size: NA
V gene: TRBV5-1
CDR3 DNA: TGCGCCAGCGCCGATGGGGCGGGTGGCTACAATGAGCAGTTCTTC
CDR3 protein: CASADGAGGYNEQFF

D gene: NA
J gene: TRBJ2-7
clone size: NA
V gene: TRBV6-1
CDR3 DNA: TGTGCCAGCAGTTATTACTCCGAGCAGTACTTC
CDR3 protein: CASSYYSEQYF

D gene: TRBD1
J gene: TRBJ2-7
clone size: NA
V gene: TRBV30
CDR3 DNA: TGTGCCGGGGGGACAGGGGGAGGCGAGCAGTACTTC
CDR3 protein: CAGGTGGGEQYF

D gene: TRBD2
J gene: TRBJ2-1
clone size: NA
V gene: TRBV18
CDR3 DNA: TGTGCCAGCTCACCAGGGCGGGGGGCATACAATGAGCAGTTCTTC
CDR3 protein: CASSPGRGAYNEQFF

D gene: NA
J gene: TRBJ2-1
clone size: NA
V gene: TRBV7-9
CDR3 DNA: TGTGCCAGCAGTTTGACAACCTGGGATGAGCAGTTCTTC
CDR3 protein: CASSLTTWDEQFF

D gene: TRBD2
J gene: TRBJ2-5
clone size: NA
V gene: TRBV7-3
CDR3 DNA: TGTGCCAGCAGCTTGTCCGGGACTAGCGTTGAGACCCAGTACTTC
CDR3 protein: CASSLSGTSVETQYF

D gene: NA
J gene: TRBJ2-7
clone size: NA
V gene: TRBV21-1
CDR3 DNA: TGTGCCAGCAGCAAAGTGCTAGCGGGGGGTGCCCACGAGCAGTACTTC
CDR3 protein: CASSKVLAGGAHEQYF

D gene: TRBD1
J gene: TRBJ2-4
clone size: NA
V gene: TRBV7-2
CDR3 DNA: TGTGCCAGCAGCCAAGACAGGGGTATGCAAAACATTCAGTACTTC
CDR3 protein: CASSQDRGMQNIQYF

D gene: NA
J gene: TRBJ1-5
clone size: NA
V gene: TRBV19
CDR3 DNA: TGTGCCAGTAGTTCACAGGTTCGACAGCCCCAGCATTTT
CDR3 protein: CASSSQVRQPQHF

D gene: TRBD1
J gene: TRBJ2-6
clone size: NA
V gene: TRBV27
CDR3 DNA: TGTGCCAGCAGTTTCTGGCAGGGGGCTGGTGGGGCCAACGTCCTGACTTTC
CDR3 protein: CASSFWQGAGGANVLTF

D gene: NA
J gene: TRBJ2-5
clone size: NA
V gene: TRBV19
CDR3 DNA: TGTGCCAGTACCCGAAACCTTGGGGACCAAGAGACCCAGTACTTC
CDR3 protein: CASTRNLGDQETQYF

D gene: TRBD2
J gene: TRBJ2-1
clone size: NA
V gene: TRBV5-4
CDR3 DNA: TGTGCCAGCAGCTTGGGAGTAGCGGGGGCTAATGAGCAGTTCTTC
CDR3 protein: CASSLGVAGANEQFF

D gene: NA
J gene: TRBJ1-5
clone size: NA
V gene: TRBV4-2
CDR3 DNA: TGTGCCAGCAGCCAAGTCGGCAGGGGTCAGCCCCAGCATTTT
CDR3 protein: CASSQVGRGQPQHF

D gene: TRBD1
J gene: TRBJ1-2
clone size: NA
V gene: TRBV6-6
CDR3 DNA: TGTGCCAGCAGCCTGACAGGGGAAAGTGGCTACACCTTC
CDR3 protein: CASSLTGESGYTF

D gene: NA
J gene: TRBJ2-3
clone size: few
V gene: TRBV2
CDR3 DNA: TGTGCCAGCAGTCGACTTCTTCGGTACAGGGTCGAGGGTGGAGATACGCAGTATTTT
CDR3 protein: CASSRLLRYRVEGGDTQYF

D gene: NA
J gene: TRBJ2-1
clone size: NA
V gene: TRBV1
CDR3 DNA: TGCACCAGCAGCCAACCCCTTAAACGTCAAGTAAACAATGAGCAGTTCTTC
CDR3 protein: CTSSQPLKRQVNNEQFF

D gene: NA
J gene: TRBJ1-1
clone size: NA
V gene: TRBV12-5
CDR3 DNA: TGTGCTAGTGGTTTGTCCTACAACACTGAAGCTTTCTTT
CDR3 protein: CASGLSYNTEAFF

D gene: TRBD1
J gene: TRBJ1-6
clone size: NA
V gene: TRBV5-8
CDR3 DNA: TGTGCCAGCAGCTTGAGGGACAGGGGTAATTCACCCCTCCACTTT
CDR3 protein: CASSLRDRGNSPLHF

D gene: NA
J gene: TRBJ2-7
clone size: NA
V gene: TRBV28
CDR3 DNA: TGTGCCAGCAGTTTCCTCCAGCCGGGCTACGAGCAGTACTTC
CDR3 protein: CASSFLQPGYEQYF

D gene: NA
J gene: TRBJ1-4
clone size: NA
V gene: TRBV12-5
CDR3 DNA: TGTGCTAGTGGTTTGGTACTGGACAGTGCTAATGAAAAACTGTTTTTT
CDR3 protein: CASGLVLDSANEKLFF

D gene: TRBD1
J gene: TRBJ1-1
clone size: NA
V gene: TRBV4-3
CDR3 DNA: TGCGCCAGCAGCCAAGATGGGACAGGGGGGACTGAAGCTTTCTTT
CDR3 protein: CASSQDGTGGTEAFF

D gene: NA
J gene: TRBJ2-5
clone size: NA
V gene: TRBV2
CDR3 DNA: TGTGCCAGCACCATAGGACTCTTTAGGGGTCGCGAGACCCAGTACTTC
CDR3 protein: CASTIGLFRGRETQYF

D gene: NA
J gene: TRBJ2-5
clone size: NA
V gene: TRBV7-2
CDR3 DNA: TGTGCCAGCAGCCTCAAGGGTTGGAGAGAGACCCAGTACTTC
CDR3 protein: CASSLKGWRETQYF

D gene: NA
J gene: TRBJ1-2
clone size: NA
V gene: TRBV2
CDR3 DNA: TGTGCCAGCGTTCCCCGGGCTGGGGGGACCGCCGGCTACACCTTC
CDR3 protein: CASVPRAGGTAGYTF

D gene: TRBD2
J gene: TRBJ2-2
clone size: NA
V gene: TRBV2
CDR3 DNA: TGTGCCAGCAGGCTACTAGCGGGGGGGCCTGCAGGGGAGCTGTTTTTT
CDR3 protein: CASRLLAGGPAGELFF

D gene: NA
J gene: TRBJ2-4
clone size: NA
V gene: TRBV7-3
CDR3 DNA: TGTGCCAGCAGCCTAGATCGGCTAGCCAAAAACATTCAGTACTTC
CDR3 protein: CASSLDRLAKNIQYF

D gene: NA
J gene: TRBJ2-7
clone size: few
V gene: TRBV10-1
CDR3 DNA: TGCGCCAGCAGTGTAGCCGAGCAGTACTTC
CDR3 protein: CASSVAEQYF

D gene: NA
J gene: TRBJ1-5
clone size: NA
V gene: TRBV6-5
CDR3 DNA: TGTGCCACCACCTCCTGGGGGGATCAGCCCCAGCATTTT
CDR3 protein: CATTSWGDQPQHF

D gene: NA
J gene: TRBJ1-1
clone size: NA
V gene: TRBV9
CDR3 DNA: TGTGCCAGCAGCGTTGGGCAGGGAAGGGCGGACACTGAAGCTTTCTTT
CDR3 protein: CASSVGQGRADTEAFF

D gene: NA
J gene: TRBJ2-1
clone size: NA
V gene: TRBV2
CDR3 DNA: TGTGCCAGCAGTGACAGTCTAGCGAGGAACAATGAGCAGTTCTTC
CDR3 protein: CASSDSLARNNEQFF

D gene: TRBD1
J gene: TRBJ2-7
clone size: NA
V gene: TRBV10-3
CDR3 DNA: TGTGCCATCGGGGGCCCCGCAGCTCCCCCATTCGGACAGGGCTCCTACGAGCAGTACTTC
CDR3 protein: CAIGGPAAPPFGQGSYEQYF

D gene: NA
J gene: TRBJ1-1
clone size: NA
V gene: TRBV11-2
CDR3 DNA: TGTGCCAGCAGCTTAGAGGGAAAGCGAGCTTTCTTT
CDR3 protein: CASSLEGKRAFF

D gene: TRBD2
J gene: TRBJ2-7
clone size: NA
V gene: TRBV4-2
CDR3 DNA: TGTGCCAGCAGCCAAGTCCCCGGGACTAGCGGGGTATGGGAGCAGTACTTC
CDR3 protein: CASSQVPGTSGVWEQYF

D gene: NA
J gene: TRBJ1-5
clone size: NA
V gene: TRBV9
CDR3 DNA: TGTGCCAGCAGCGTCGTTCCGGGACCCAGGGGTGGCAATCAGCCCCAGCATTTT
CDR3 protein: CASSVVPGPRGGNQPQHF

D gene: NA
J gene: TRBJ1-2
clone size: once
V gene: TRBV9
CDR3 DNA: TGTGCCAGCAGCTTAACGACCGGGGAAAGTAACTATGGCTACACCTTC
CDR3 protein: CASSLTTGESNYGYTF

D gene: NA
J gene: TRBJ1-5
clone size: medium-sized
V gene: TRBV25-1
CDR3 DNA: TGTGCCAGCAGCCCCACAGGGTACCGGTCAAATCAGCCCCAGCATTTT
CDR3 protein: CASSPTGYRSNQPQHF

D gene: NA
J gene: TRBJ1-5
clone size: NA
V gene: TRBV7-9
CDR3 DNA: TGTGCCAGCACCGGTGGGGGAAGCAATCAGCCCCAGCATTTT
CDR3 protein: CASTGGGSNQPQHF

D gene: NA
J gene: TRBJ1-5
clone size: NA
V gene: TRBV4-1
CDR3 DNA: TGCGCCAGCAGCCAAGATCCAGGGTTCGGTCAGCCCCAGCATTTT
CDR3 protein: CASSQDPGFGQPQHF

D gene: TRBD2
J gene: TRBJ2-3
clone size: NA
V gene: TRBV9
CDR3 DNA: TGTGCCAGCAGCGCCTCCGGGGGGGCAGATACGCAGTATTTT
CDR3 protein: CASSASGGADTQYF